Listed below are T cell receptor beta chains from one sample, sequenced in a study of T cell repertoires in cytomegalovirus infection. TCRdb recomputed calls from the reads with MiXCR, one row per CDR3 protein. Of 290,000 or so distinct CDR3 sequences in the sample, over 20% are singletons; the top ten hold approximately 15%. Source material: PBMCs. The receptors shown here come from a human donor in good health (CMV status not recorded). Some clones in this sample may be carry-over from other donors' samples. Each CDR3 is given with its conserved first and last residue. The D gene is left open where the match is weak. Expanded clones get a size class; other rows say once, few or many, or leave the size out.

cdr3_nt | cdr3_aa | j_call | cdr3_length | v_call | d_call | clone_size
TGTGCCAGCAGCTCACAAAGGGCTAACACTGAAGCTTTCTTT | CASSSQRANTEAFF | TRBJ1-1 | 14 | TRBV7-6 | NA | many
TGTGCCAGCCCCTCGGAGACCCAGTACTTC | CASPSETQYF | TRBJ2-5 | 10 | TRBV19 | NA | few
TGTGCCAGCAGCCCTGGACCCTCCCCACTCAATCAGCCCCAGCATTTT | CASSPGPSPLNQPQHF | TRBJ1-5 | 16 | TRBV7-2 | NA | many
TGCGCCAGCAGCCAAGATACTCTGGGCACTGAAGCTTTCTTT | CASSQDTLGTEAFF | TRBJ1-1 | 14 | TRBV4-3 | NA | few
TGTGCCAGCAGCGCCGAGTACCAAGAGACCCAGTACTTC | CASSAEYQETQYF | TRBJ2-5 | 13 | TRBV11-2 | NA | few
TGTGCCAGCAGCAGGAAACAAGAGACCCAGTACTTC | CASSRKQETQYF | TRBJ2-5 | 12 | TRBV12-3/TRBV12-4 | NA | NA
TGCAGTGCCCTCAGGGGTAGCGCGTACTACGAGCAGTACTTC | CSALRGSAYYEQYF | TRBJ2-7 | 14 | TRBV20-1 | NA | NA
TGTGCCAGCAGTGAAATTTCGGCGCTCACCGGGGAGCTGTTTTTT | CASSEISALTGELFF | TRBJ2-2 | 15 | TRBV2 | NA | NA
TGTGCCAGCAGATCACGAGGCTCTAGCGAGAACACCGGGGAGCTGTTTTTT | CASRSRGSSENTGELFF | TRBJ2-2 | 17 | TRBV7-2 | NA | many
TGTGCCAGCTATAGACAGGGGCTGAATGAGCAGTTCTTC | CASYRQGLNEQFF | TRBJ2-1 | 13 | TRBV28 | TRBD1 | NA
TGCGCCAGCAGTCAATTGGCAGGGAGAAATGGCTACACCTTC | CASSQLAGRNGYTF | TRBJ1-2 | 14 | TRBV23-1 | NA | NA
TGTGCCAGCAGCTTAGGAGCGGGGGGGCACGGTGAGCAGTTCTTC | CASSLGAGGHGEQFF | TRBJ2-1 | 15 | TRBV11-2 | TRBD2 | NA
TGCAGTGCCCCCCCGAGGGGGAGCCGTTACAATGAGCAGTTCTTC | CSAPPRGSRYNEQFF | TRBJ2-1 | 15 | TRBV20-1 | NA | NA
TGTGCCAGCAGTTTATACAGGCAAGAGACCCAGTACTTC | CASSLYRQETQYF | TRBJ2-5 | 13 | TRBV28 | NA | many
TGTGCCAGCAGCTCATCTCTATACTTGGATACGCAGTATTTT | CASSSSLYLDTQYF | TRBJ2-3 | 14 | TRBV7-3 | NA | many
TGTGCCAGCAGGGATGACAGGGGAGCAGATACGCAGTATTTT | CASRDDRGADTQYF | TRBJ2-3 | 14 | TRBV6-2/TRBV6-3 | TRBD1 | few
TGTGCCAGCAGGAACAGCCAGCGGGAGCAGTTCTTC | CASRNSQREQFF | TRBJ2-1 | 12 | TRBV6-1 | NA | many
TGTGCCAGCGGAAGACAGGGAACTAATGAAAAACTGTTTTTT | CASGRQGTNEKLFF | TRBJ1-4 | 14 | TRBV28 | TRBD1 | many